This T cell receptor (beta chain) was sequenced during a study of blood T cell repertoires in COVID-19. The wider study: Italy, Spain and the United States were the sources of the convalescent and acute COVID-19 samples. From T cells, B-cell-depleted T cells, or PBMCs came the material, which was cDNA or gDNA.

Original analysis: By means of reference gene primer amplification, nucleated cell counts were estimated. This table comes from immunoSEQ multiplex PCR, and its TCRdb copy is limited to in-frame clones, with some not included. From that table come the V and J calls and clone size; the DNA was used to work out D and trimming. The table lists 200,000 to 250,000 clones, 85% to 90% of them singletons. The sequenced sample consisted of peripheral blood. This sequence originates from a woman aged 60-75 years with acute or convalescent COVID-19.

The CDR3 region is CASSLDRVDGELFF. The DNA for the CDR3 is TGTGCCAGCAGTTTGGACAGGGTGGACGGGGAGCTGTTTTTT. The genes are TRBV6-5 and TRBJ2-2; 8 bases map to TRBD1. Trimming removed 4 bases from V and 7 bases from J; junction bases left unmatched: 5. The CDR3 contains 14 residues. Germline V gene data show CDR1 as MNHEY and CDR2 as SVGAGI.